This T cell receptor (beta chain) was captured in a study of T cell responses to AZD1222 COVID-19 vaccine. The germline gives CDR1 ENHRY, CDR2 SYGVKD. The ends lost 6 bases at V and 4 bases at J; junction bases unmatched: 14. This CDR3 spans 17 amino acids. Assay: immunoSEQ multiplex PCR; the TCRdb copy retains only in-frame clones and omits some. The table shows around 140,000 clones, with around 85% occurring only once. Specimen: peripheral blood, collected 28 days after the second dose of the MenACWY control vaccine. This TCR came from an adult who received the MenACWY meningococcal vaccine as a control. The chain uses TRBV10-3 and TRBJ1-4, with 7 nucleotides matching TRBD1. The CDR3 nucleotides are TGTGCCATCAGCCAGTCCAGTCGGGACAGCATTAATGAAAAACTGTTTTTT. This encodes CAISQSSRDSINEKLFF.